The TCR beta chain described here comes from a study of beta chain features in type 1 diabetes. Study-level findings and limits: Shorter TCRB CDR3s, moderately but significantly so, were found in Type 1 diabetes patients in all four CD4+ subsets. Patients' naive, central memory and Treg TCRB repertoires seemed closer to one another than those of healthy donors.

This clone came up a few times. Its antigen is undetermined. What was sequenced were expressed TCRB transcripts, since all of the isolated RNA had been reverse transcribed. TCRdb keeps only in-frame clones here, not all; method: immunoSEQ multiplex PCR. The profile shows 250,000 or so clones, less than 35% of them singletons. The CDR3 has 15 residues. The germline V and J ends were trimmed by 0 bases and 0 bases, with 7 bases remaining between them. Per the germline V gene, CDR1 is ENHRY and CDR2 is SYGVKD. Sorting with CD45RO/CCR7/CD25/CD127/CD95/CD27 yielded naive, central memory, regulatory and stem-like memory CD4+ cells.

The TCR sequence derives from a man aged 25-40 years in good health. V usage is TRBV10-3 and J usage is TRBJ2-3; D possibly corresponds to TRBD2 (5 bases). Sequenced material: central memory CD4+ T cells from blood. The CDR3 DNA sequence: TGTGCCATCAGTGAGTCCGGGGATAGCACAGATACGCAGTATTTT. This translates into CAISESGDSTDTQYF.